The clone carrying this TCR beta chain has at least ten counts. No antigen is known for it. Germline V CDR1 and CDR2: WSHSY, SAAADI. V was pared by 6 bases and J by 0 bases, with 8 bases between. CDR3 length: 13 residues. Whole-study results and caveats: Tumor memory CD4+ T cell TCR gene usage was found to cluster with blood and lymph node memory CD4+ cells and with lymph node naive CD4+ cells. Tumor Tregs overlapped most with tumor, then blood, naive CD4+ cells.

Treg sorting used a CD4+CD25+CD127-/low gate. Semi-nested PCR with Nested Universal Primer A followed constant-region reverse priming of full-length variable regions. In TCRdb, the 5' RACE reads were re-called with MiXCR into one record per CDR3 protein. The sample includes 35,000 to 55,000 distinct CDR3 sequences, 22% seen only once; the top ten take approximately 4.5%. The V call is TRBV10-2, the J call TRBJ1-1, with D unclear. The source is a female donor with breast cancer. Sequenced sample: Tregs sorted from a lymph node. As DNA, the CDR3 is TGCGCCAGCAGCGAGGAGATGAACACTGAAGCTTTCTTT. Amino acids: CASSEEMNTEAFF.